This TCR beta chain was documented in a study of OX40 agonist ivuxolimab in advanced cancers. Study overall: Ivuxolimab is a fully human IgG2 antibody that activates OX40 (CD134). Notes on the study in general: On average, a greater number of expanded clones characterised CD8+ T cells relative to CD4+.

TCRdb's copy holds only in-frame clones and misses some; the assay was immunoSEQ multiplex PCR. The profile shows tens of thousands of clones, around 80% of them singletons. Details on this clone: Its antigen is still unknown.

The investigators sampled blood at baseline, at cycle 4 day 1, and at cycle 7 day 1. The CDR3 is 16 amino acids. The J segment lost 4 bases and the V segment lost 3 bases, leaving 9 bases of the junction unmatched. Per the germline V gene, CDR1 is SEHNR and CDR2 is FQNEAQ (reference sequence). The chain carries TRBV7-9 and TRBJ2-3; the match to TRBD2 covers 8 bases. This TCR was recovered from an adult with an advanced solid tumor such as melanoma, head and neck, liver or kidney cancer. The sequenced sample was CD4+ or CD8+ T cells sorted from blood, obtained in a trial of the OX40 agonist ivuxolimab. Here the CDR3 reads CASSFRAGATADTQYF. The CDR3 DNA is TGTGCCAGCAGCTTCAGAGCGGGAGCAACGGCAGATACGCAGTATTTT.